This T cell receptor (beta chain) was captured in a study of cytomegalovirus exposure and HLA in healthy donors. V dropped 4 bases and J dropped 10; count of bases not matched to a gene: 1. This CDR3 contains 13 residues. Germline CDR1 SGHDN, CDR2 FVKESK. Details on this clone: Antigen unknown.

Study-wide points: Prior analysis indicated that the majority of TCR beta V segments exhibited productivity approximately 90% or approximately 30% of the time.

PCR used 60 Vbeta primers and 13 Jbeta primers. Sequenced by immunoSEQ multiplex PCR; TCRdb stores in-frame clones only, minus some. Here the sample spans 90,000 to 100,000 clones, around 68% being singletons. The sequenced sample consisted of PBMCs. This sequence was found in a man aged 50 to 60 in good health and CMV-seronegative. The chain carries TRBV14 and TRBJ1-6; TRBD1 matches 10 bases. The CDR3: CASSRDRGSPLHF. The CDR3 DNA sequence: TGTGCCAGCAGCCGGGACAGGGGATCACCCCTCCACTTT.